These T cell receptor beta chains were read from a single sample in a study of CD4 T cells in relation to SARS-CoV-2 and coronaviruses. No cognate antigen is known for these TCRs. Using immunoSEQ multiplex PCR, the repertoire was profiled, and TCRdb retains in-frame clones only, with some absent. The sample has about 19,000 clones, about three quarters seen once. Source material: CD4+ T cells from PBMCs, cultured in vitro. These receptors all come from a human donor in good health. The CDR3 runs from the conserved cysteine through the conserved F or W. D genes are given only for firm matches. Where a row states a size, it is once, few, many or the class of an expanded clone; other rows omit it.

clone_size | j_call | v_call | d_call | cdr3_aa | cdr3_nt
NA | TRBJ1-1 | TRBV18 | NA | CASSEGWDTEAFF | TGTGCCAGCTCGGAGGGGTGGGACACTGAAGCTTTCTTT
few | TRBJ1-5 | TRBV30 | TRBD1 | CAWSGDRGNQPQHF | TGTGCCTGGAGTGGGGACAGGGGCAATCAGCCCCAGCATTTT
NA | TRBJ1-1 | TRBV6-2/TRBV6-3 | NA | CASSYLQGGGYRTEAFF | TGTGCCAGCAGTTACCTCCAGGGAGGTGGATATCGCACTGAAGCTTTCTTT
NA | TRBJ2-1 | TRBV30 | NA | CASDQAGHSYNEQFF | TGTGCCTCGGACCAAGCGGGCCATTCCTACAATGAGCAGTTCTTC
NA | TRBJ1-1 | TRBV3-1/TRBV3-2 | NA | CASSQEGRQAFF | TGTGCCAGCAGCCAAGAGGGAAGACAAGCTTTCTTT
NA | TRBJ1-5 | TRBV6-5 | NA | CASRQGSQPQHF | TGTGCCAGCAGACAGGGAAGTCAGCCCCAGCATTTT
NA | TRBJ2-5 | TRBV11-2 | NA | CASSSGLSRTQYF | TGTGCCAGCAGCTCGGGACTGAGCAGGACCCAGTACTTC
NA | TRBJ2-2 | TRBV19 | NA | CASSPRNANTGELFF | TGTGCCAGTAGTCCTAGAAACGCGAACACCGGGGAGCTGTTTTTT
NA | TRBJ2-3 | TRBV7-9 | NA | CASSLGTSIPTDTQYF | TGTGCCAGCAGCTTGGGGACTTCCATACCCACAGATACGCAGTATTTT
NA | TRBJ2-1 | TRBV6-2/TRBV6-3 | NA | CASSYSRGSIYNEQFF | TGTGCCAGCAGCTACTCGAGGGGCTCAATCTACAATGAGCAGTTCTTC
NA | TRBJ2-3 | TRBV5-8 | TRBD1 | CASSRQGTDTQYF | TGTGCCAGCAGTCGACAGGGAACAGATACGCAGTATTTT
NA | TRBJ2-7 | TRBV6-5 | NA | CASRLPGQSYEQYF | TGTGCCAGCAGACTCCCCGGACAGTCCTACGAGCAGTACTTC
NA | TRBJ2-3 | TRBV4-1 | TRBD1 | CASSQSGQGIVDTQYF | TGCGCCAGCAGCCAATCGGGACAGGGGATTGTGGATACGCAGTATTTT
NA | TRBJ2-3 | TRBV5-1 | NA | CASSLGGRSSTDTQYF | TGCGCCAGCAGCTTGGGGGGCAGATCTAGCACAGATACGCAGTATTTT
NA | TRBJ1-5 | TRBV30 | NA | CAWSVKGGGQPQHF | TGTGCCTGGAGTGTTAAAGGGGGGGGGCAGCCCCAGCATTTT
NA | TRBJ1-1 | TRBV30 | TRBD1 | CAWRYQGGATEAFF | TGTGCCTGGAGGTACCAGGGGGGGGCCACTGAAGCTTTCTTT
NA | TRBJ2-2 | TRBV10-3 | NA | CAISESAVRGSGELFF | TGTGCCATCAGTGAGTCCGCCGTCCGGGGGTCCGGGGAGCTGTTTTTT
few | TRBJ1-4 | TRBV2 | NA | CASQTGVWEKLFF | TGTGCCAGCCAGACGGGGGTTTGGGAAAAACTGTTTTTT
NA | TRBJ2-5 | TRBV30 | TRBD2 | CAWSVGGGIETQYF | TGTGCCTGGAGTGTGGGGGGGGGTATTGAGACCCAGTACTTC
NA | TRBJ1-1 | TRBV12-3/TRBV12-4 | NA | CASSSSRGAEAFF | TGTGCCAGCAGTTCAAGTCGCGGCGCTGAAGCTTTCTTT
NA | TRBJ2-3 | TRBV7-2 | NA | CASSPSYLSTDTQYF | TGTGCCAGCAGCCCGAGCTACTTAAGCACAGATACGCAGTATTTT
NA | TRBJ2-7 | TRBV9 | TRBD2 | CASSPGTSGREQYF | TGTGCCAGCAGCCCCGGGACTAGCGGGAGGGAGCAGTACTTC
NA | TRBJ1-6 | TRBV5-6 | NA | CASSLRGLGISPLHF | TGTGCCAGCAGCTTGCGGGGCCTGGGGATTTCACCCCTCCACTTT
NA | TRBJ2-3 | TRBV29-1 | TRBD1 | CSVSTGGTDTQYF | TGCAGCGTATCGACAGGGGGCACAGATACGCAGTATTTT
NA | TRBJ1-3 | TRBV19 | NA | CASSIEQGEPGNTIYF | TGTGCCAGTAGTATAGAGCAGGGCGAGCCTGGAAACACCATATATTTT
NA | TRBJ1-4 | TRBV10-2 | TRBD1 | CASSDPGGAREKLFF | TGCGCCAGCAGTGATCCAGGGGGGGCGAGGGAAAAACTGTTTTTT
NA | TRBJ2-7 | TRBV15 | NA | CATSGRRGGNEQYF | TGTGCCACCAGCGGGCGCAGAGGGGGAAACGAGCAGTACTTC
once | TRBJ2-5 | TRBV5-1 | NA | CASSLVEGIETQYF | TGCGCCAGCAGCTTGGTAGAGGGGATAGAGACCCAGTACTTC
NA | TRBJ2-1 | TRBV9 | TRBD1 | CASSAGGQGSYNEQFF | TGTGCCAGCAGCGCGGGGGGACAGGGTTCCTACAATGAGCAGTTCTTC